What follows are 16 T cell receptor beta chains derived from one specimen sequenced in a study of blood T cell repertoires in COVID-19. Assay: immunoSEQ multiplex PCR; the TCRdb copy retains only in-frame clones and omits some. The sample includes 140,000 to 150,000 clones, 80% to 90% of them seen just once. Sequenced input: peripheral blood. Source of these receptors: a man aged 60 to 69 with active or convalescent COVID-19.

The chain combines TRBV18 with TRBJ2-2; 8 bases align to TRBD1. Germline V lookup: CDR1 KGHSH, CDR2 LQKENI. V was pared by 0 bases and J by 0 bases, with 9 bases of the junction left unmatched. This CDR3 spans 19 amino acids. The CDR3 DNA reads as TGTGCCAGCTCACCACCCACCTGGGACAGGTCATCGAACACCGGGGAGCTGTTTTTT. The encoded protein is CASSPPTWDRSSNTGELFF.

The chain couples TRBV19 to TRBJ1-6, with 8 bases matching TRBD1. The ends lost 0 bases at V and 6 bases at J; junction bases unmatched: 10. CDR3 length: 18 residues. Per the germline V gene, CDR1 is LNHDA and CDR2 is SQIVND (reference sequence). CDR3 amino acids: CASSIDRTGREGNSPLHF. CDR3 in DNA: TGTGCCAGTAGTATAGACCGGACAGGGCGTGAGGGTAATTCACCCCTCCACTTT.

The J gene is TRBJ1-2, the V gene TRBV10-3; TRBD1 matches at 9 bases. V lost 1 base to trimming and J lost 7 bases; unmatched junction nucleotides: 7. The CDR3 sequence is 15 residues long. Germline values: CDR1 ENHRY, CDR2 SYGVKD. Here the CDR3 DNA reads TGTGCCATCAGTGAGTTGGACAGGGGCTTATTTGGCTACACCTTC. This gives the protein CAISELDRGLFGYTF.

This chain uses TRBV5-1 with TRBJ1-1; D gene ambiguous. Trimming took 5 bases from V and 6 from J, leaving 11 bases between them. Germline CDR1 is SGHRS and CDR2 is YFSETQ. This CDR3 comprises 12 residues. The CDR3 loop is CASSLGRAEAFF. CDR3 coding DNA: TGCGCCAGCAGTCTGGGGAGGGCTGAAGCTTTCTTT.

CDR3 DNA: TGTGCCAGTAGTCCGGGACACCTCTATGGCTACACCTTC. It translates to CASSPGHLYGYTF. V usage is TRBV19 and J usage is TRBJ1-2; D may be TRBD1 (6 bases). Germline V CDR1 and CDR2: LNHDA, SQIVND (reference sequence). Trimming cost V 5 bases and J 4 bases, with 11 bases left between them. The CDR3 spans 13 residues.

The chain uses TRBV14 and TRBJ2-7, with no clear D. The germline CDR1 and CDR2 sequences are SGHDN and FVKESK. Trimming pared 4 bases from V and 0 bases from J, leaving 10 bases between. CDR3 length: 14 residues. The CDR3 here is CASSRQGGSYEQYV. As DNA, the CDR3 is TGTGCCAGCAGCCGCCAAGGCGGCTCCTACGAGCAGTACGTC.

The V and J genes are TRBV27 and TRBJ2-3; 7 nucleotides line up with TRBD2. Germline CDR1 MNHEY, CDR2 SMNVEV (reference sequence). The CDR3 loop spans 14 amino acids. The trim removed 2 bases at V and 5 bases at J, leaving 4 bases unmatched. The CDR3 nucleotides are TGTGCCAGCAGTTTAGCGGGAGACGGAGATACGCAGTATTTT. Translation: CASSLAGDGDTQYF.

This clone was seen once. The chain recombines TRBV10-1 with TRBJ2-2; tentatively, D is TRBD2 (6 bases). The CDR3 consists of 13 residues. The germline CDR1 and CDR2 sequences are WNHNN and SYGVQD (reference sequence). Trimming removed 6 bases at V and 1 base at J, with 6 bases between. The CDR3 protein is CASRGGNTGELFF. The CDR3 DNA is TGCGCCAGCAGGGGGGGGAACACCGGGGAGCTGTTTTTT.

The chain links TRBV14 to TRBJ2-1, with TRBD2 matching over 7 bases. Germline V gene data show CDR1 as SGHDN and CDR2 as FVKESK. CDR3 length: 15 residues. The junction had 11 bases not matched to a gene; V was cut back by 0 bases and J by 12 bases. The CDR3 reads CASSQERAGLFRQFF. Written as DNA, the CDR3 is TGTGCCAGCAGCCAAGAAAGAGCGGGATTGTTTCGGCAGTTCTTC.

The chain carries TRBV7-2 and TRBJ1-5; D possibly corresponds to TRBD1 (5 bases). CDR1 and CDR2 from the germline V gene are SGHTA and FQGNSA. The length of the CDR3 is 15 residues. V lost 1 base and J lost 7, with 14 bases in between. This chain's CDR3 is CASSLGGQGVQPQHF. The CDR3 nucleotides read TGTGCCAGCAGCTTAGGGGGCCAGGGCGTCCAGCCCCAGCATTTT.

This clone has just a few counts. J is TRBJ1-1 and V is TRBV7-6; D gene uncertain. This CDR3 has 15 residues. Germline-derived CDR1 and CDR2 are SGHVS and FNYEAQ. Between the trimmed V and J ends, which lost 5 bases and 0 bases, there was a span of 13 bases. For the CDR3, the DNA is TGTGCCAGCAGCCACGGAGGGTTACTGAACACTGAAGCTTTCTTT. This codes for CASSHGGLLNTEAFF.

V usage is TRBV4-1 and J usage is TRBJ2-3; possible D gene TRBD2, 7 bases. The V end lost 6 bases, the J end lost 2 bases, and 18 bases lay between the germline ends. Looked up from germline, CDR1 is MGHRA and CDR2 is YSYEKL. The CDR3 has 16 amino acids. CDR3 coding DNA: TGCGCCAGCAGACCCATCGGAGCGGGACACACAGATACGCAGTATTTT. This gives the protein CASRPIGAGHTDTQYF.

The genes are TRBV21-1 and TRBJ2-7; TRBD1 is the table's D call and was not checked against the DNA. TRBV21-1 is given as a pseudogene. The CDR3 consists of 13 residues. The CDR3 is CASSPTTGFKQYV. CDR3 nucleotides: TGTGCCAGCAGCCCTACGACAGGTTTCAAGCAGTACGTC.

This clone appeared a few times. The CDR3 nucleotides are TGTGCCAGCAGCCAGGACAACAATCAGCCCCAGCATTTT. It specifies CASSQDNNQPQHF. V and J are TRBV5-6 and TRBJ1-5; TRBD1 is a possible D gene (5 bases). Per the germline V gene, CDR1 is SGHDT and CDR2 is YYEEEE. Trimming removed 4 bases at V and 3 bases at J, with 8 bases between. This CDR3 is built from 13 residues.

The chain uses TRBV7-2 and TRBJ2-1; 12 nucleotides agree with TRBD2. This CDR3 has 15 amino acids. J was trimmed by 4 bases and V by 5 bases; bases with no gene match: 3. From germline, CDR1 is SGHTA and CDR2 FQGNSA. The CDR3 coding sequence is TGTGCCAGCAGCGAACTAGCGGGAGGTTACAATGAGCAGTTCTTC. Translation: CASSELAGGYNEQFF.

V and J are TRBV6-2 or TRBV6-3 and TRBJ2-1; 13 bases map to TRBD2. Germline loops: CDR1 MNHEY, CDR2 SVGEGT. The CDR3 runs 18 residues. V gave up 2 bases and J gave up 3 bases; unmatched junction bases: 7. As DNA, the CDR3 is TGTGCCAGCAGTTACCTCCGACTAGCGGGAGGCCTCTACAATGAGCAGTTCTTC. It translates to CASSYLRLAGGLYNEQFF.